This record covers a single T cell receptor (beta chain). The data are from a study of blood T cell repertoires in COVID-19. The data were produced by immunoSEQ multiplex PCR, yet TCRdb's version contains in-frame clones alone and is incomplete. The sample includes approximately 170,000 clones, over 75% of them seen just once. The sequencing input was peripheral blood. The TCR comes from a man aged 60 to 69 who had recovered from COVID-19.

This chain's CDR3 is CASSIVTFRDEQFF. In DNA form, the CDR3 reads TGTGCCAGTAGTATAGTCACTTTTCGAGATGAGCAGTTCTTC. The rearrangement links TRBV19 to TRBJ2-1; D ambiguous. V lost 1 base, J lost 8 bases, and 12 bases lay in between. CDR3 length equals 14 residues. Germline lookup yields CDR1 LNHDA and CDR2 SQIVND (reference sequence).